Listed below are T cell receptor beta chains from one sample, sequenced in a study of blood T cell repertoires in COVID-19. TCRdb keeps only in-frame clones here, not all; method: immunoSEQ multiplex PCR. The data hold under 300,000 clones, with about 90% observed a single time. The source material was PBMCs or T cells enriched from blood (not recorded which). The receptors shown here come from a woman aged 18-29 years who had recovered from COVID-19. The conserved cysteine and the conserved F or W are not part of the CDR3 here. Only some rows state a clone size, as once, few, many or a class for expanded clones.

TRBJ1-5 NA TRBV19 ASNFEINQPQH
TRBJ1-1 once TRBV19 ASRKTGAEAF
TRBJ1-5 once TRBV4-2 ASSQDLGRGYQPQH
TRBJ1-5 NA TRBV10-3 AIKGGGSNQPQH
TRBJ2-7 NA TRBV3-1/TRBV3-2 ASSQDTWGPSYEQY
TRBJ1-1 NA TRBV7-2 ASSLYQIVEAF
TRBJ2-7 few TRBV5-6 ASSSRTSGTRRYEQY
TRBJ1-1 NA TRBV5-1 ASSPGTGGLSTEAF
TRBJ2-7 NA TRBV4-1 ASSQVAGGPYEQY
TRBJ1-1 NA TRBV4-2 ASSHPTKKTGGAF
TRBJ2-1 NA TRBV7-2 ASSPELATNEQF
TRBJ1-3 NA TRBV9 ASSVEAGGNTIY
TRBJ2-1 NA TRBV28 ASTHRARPNEQF
TRBJ2-7 NA TRBV5-1 ASSLGLTYEQY
TRBJ1-2 NA TRBV7-8 ASSSETGRGGYT
TRBJ1-4 once TRBV7-2 ASSPGQGVEKLF
TRBJ1-5 NA TRBV19 AGRCREDRGHGQPQH
TRBJ2-1 NA TRBV11-3 ASSLPPWEGGGGGHEQF
TRBJ2-7 NA TRBV3-1/TRBV3-2 ASSQDDRAEQY
TRBJ1-2 NA TRBV5-1 ASAQTGTGSGYT
TRBJ1-1 NA TRBV11-2 ASSPLWTGNTEAF
TRBJ2-5 NA TRBV27 ASSIGDRGETQY
TRBJ1-1 NA TRBV29-1 SVELGGTEAF
TRBJ1-2 NA TRBV11-3 ASSVGGQNYGYT